This record looks at one TCR beta chain sequence and its context. What it binds is not known. In the PCR, 60 Vbeta and 13 Jbeta primers were used. Clones were sequenced by immunoSEQ multiplex PCR, and TCRdb holds only the in-frame ones, with some missing. The sample has fewer than 100,000 clones, about 80% seen once. The data stem from a study of cytomegalovirus exposure and HLA in healthy donors. Study at large: Out of 300 to 500 genotyped donors, less than 85% belonged to the Caucasian-associated ancestry cluster. Study observations and caveats: Researchers counted approximately 160 TCR beta chains as cytomegalovirus-associated. Within an earlier analysis, most TCR beta V segments proved productive either about 90% or about 30% of the time.

The CDR3 runs 15 residues. The germline gives CDR1 SGHRS, CDR2 YFSETQ. V shed 2 bases and J 1 base; nucleotides not matched to a gene: 5. The V call is TRBV5-1, the J call TRBJ1-1; 7 bases are shared with TRBD1. Sequenced material: PBMCs. The TCR was taken from a woman aged 55-70 years in good health and CMV-seronegative. The CDR3, as DNA: TGCGCCAGCAGCTTACGACAGGGAACGAACACTGAAGCTTTCTTT. Amino acid sequence: CASSLRQGTNTEAFF.